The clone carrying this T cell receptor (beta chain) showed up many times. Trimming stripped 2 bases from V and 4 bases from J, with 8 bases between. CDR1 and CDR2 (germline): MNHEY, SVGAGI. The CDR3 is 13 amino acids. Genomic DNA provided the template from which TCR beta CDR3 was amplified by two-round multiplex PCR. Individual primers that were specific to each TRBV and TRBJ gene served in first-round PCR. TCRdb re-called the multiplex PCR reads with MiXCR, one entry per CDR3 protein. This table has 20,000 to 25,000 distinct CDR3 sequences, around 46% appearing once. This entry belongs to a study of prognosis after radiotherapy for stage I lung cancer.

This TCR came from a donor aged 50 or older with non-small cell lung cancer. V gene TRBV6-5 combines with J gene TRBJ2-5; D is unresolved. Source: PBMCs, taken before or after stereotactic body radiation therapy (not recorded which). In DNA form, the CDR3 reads TGTGCCAGCAGTTACCGACTGTCAGAGACCCAGTACTTC. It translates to CASSYRLSETQYF.